A single sample is the source of the 11 T cell receptor beta chains below, sequenced in a study of ipilimumab plus nivolumab after autologous stem cell transplantation. Profiled with immunoSEQ multiplex PCR; TCRdb holds only in-frame clones, not every one. The profile shows about 9,200 clones, approximately 70% of them singletons. The input for sequencing was PBMCs, taken in a trial of ipilimumab plus nivolumab as post-transplant consolidation. Receptors originate from a female donor with multiple myeloma.

In the case of this clone: Additional DNA sequences in this sample encode the identical CDR3. The chain joins TRBV7-9 to TRBJ2-1; 7 nucleotides align to TRBD1. V shed 5 bases and J 5 bases; nucleotides not matched to a gene: 6. This CDR3 spans 14 amino acids. Germline V gene data show CDR1 as SEHNR and CDR2 as FQNEAQ (reference sequence). The CDR3 loop reads CASSLTTGDNEQFF. The CDR3 DNA reads as TGTGCCAGCAGCCTCACAACAGGGGACAATGAGCAGTTCTTC.

The chain is built from TRBV5-1 and TRBJ2-4; TRBD2 might be the D (6 bases). Trimming removed 0 bases from V and 2 bases from J, with 9 bases in between. CDR1 and CDR2 (germline): SGHRS, YFSETQ. The CDR3 covers 15 residues. CDR3 in amino acids: CASSLVGGTKNIQYF. In nucleotides, the CDR3 is TGCGCCAGCAGCTTGGTCGGGGGAACCAAAAACATTCAGTACTTC.

The V and J genes are TRBV7-3 and TRBJ2-6; D possibly corresponds to TRBD1 (5 bases). Germline V gene lookup returns CDR1 SGHTA and CDR2 FQGTGA. CDR3 size: 16 residues. V lost 6 bases, J lost 2 bases, and 14 bases lay in between. The CDR3 bases are TGTGCCAGCAGAAACCAGGGTTTCCCTGGGGCCAACGTCCTGACTTTC. Translated: CASRNQGFPGANVLTF.

The J gene is TRBJ1-1, the V gene TRBV10-3; no definite D call. Germline V gives CDR1 ENHRY, CDR2 SYGVKD. Deletions cut 8 bases from V and 1 base from J, with 14 bases between. The CDR3 is made up of 14 amino acids. The CDR3 DNA is TGTGCCATCGCCTCCGGGTCCGAGAACACTGAAGCTTTCTTT. The encoded protein is CAIASGSENTEAFF.

The chain is built from TRBV28 and TRBJ1-5, with D uncertain. The CDR3 has 15 amino acids. Germline values: CDR1 MDHEN, CDR2 SYDVKM. V was cut by 5 bases and J by 5 bases, with 16 bases left in between. The CDR3: CASSVPGNPDQPQHF. CDR3 sequence (DNA): TGTGCCAGCAGTGTACCCGGGAACCCGGATCAGCCCCAGCATTTT.

The table lists this clone with a few counts. The chain uses TRBV4-1 and TRBJ2-1, with no clear D. This CDR3 has 13 residues. Germline values: CDR1 MGHRA, CDR2 YSYEKL. V gave up 4 bases and J gave up 7 bases, with 11 bases separating them. The CDR3 loop is CASSRVASNEQFF. DNA for the CDR3: TGCGCCAGCAGCCGGGTAGCTTCAAATGAGCAGTTCTTC.

This clone was seen once. This chain joins TRBV19 and TRBJ2-3, with 7 bases matching TRBD1. Germline CDR1 LNHDA, CDR2 SQIVND (reference sequence). V lost 6 bases, J lost 0 bases, and 9 bases stayed unmatched. The CDR3 extends over 16 amino acids. CDR3 residues: CASSRVLTGSTDTQYF. The CDR3, as DNA: TGTGCCAGTAGCCGAGTACTGACAGGGAGCACAGATACGCAGTATTTT.

The chain recombines TRBV19 with TRBJ1-5; D may be TRBD1 (5 bases). Trimming pared 0 bases from V and 5 bases from J, leaving 8 bases between. CDR1 is LNHDA and CDR2 is SQIVND in the germline V gene (reference sequence). The CDR3 runs 14 residues. Here the CDR3 DNA reads TGTGCCAGTAGTATAGAAGGGGTCGATCAGCCCCAGCATTTT. It codes for CASSIEGVDQPQHF.

The V and J genes are TRBV29-1 and TRBJ1-4, with D possibly TRBD1 on 6 matching bases. CDR1 and CDR2 (germline): SQVTM, ANQGSEA. This CDR3 has 13 residues. In nucleotides, the CDR3 is TGCGGGACACTAGGGGTTGGTAATGAAAAACTGTTTTTT. Translating gives CGTLGVGNEKLFF.

The chain has TRBV5-1 and TRBJ2-2; D is possibly TRBD2 (5 bases). The CDR3 runs 17 residues. With 0 bases removed from V and 4 bases from J, the gap between germline ends came to 16 bases. Germline-derived CDR1 and CDR2 are SGHRS and YFSETQ. The CDR3 DNA sequence: TGCGCCAGCAGCTTGGTACGGGCTAGCAGTATCACCGGGGAGCTGTTTTTT. Translating gives CASSLVRASSITGELFF.

The rearrangement joins TRBV11-2 to TRBJ2-2, with a possible D match to TRBD1 (5 bases). With 1 base removed from V and 4 bases from J, the gap between germline ends came to 10 bases. The CDR3 loop spans 15 amino acids. Germline CDR1 and CDR2: SGHAT and FQNNGV. This CDR3 is CASSLVAGPTGELFF. The DNA for the CDR3 is TGTGCCAGCAGCTTAGTGGCAGGGCCCACCGGGGAGCTGTTTTTT. Based on the CDR3 plus reference TRBV11-2 and TRBJ2-2, the full variable domain is EAGVAQSPRYKIIEKRQSVAFWCNPISGHATLYWYQQILGQGPKLLIQFQNNGVVDDSQLPKDRFSAERLKGVDSTLKIQPAKLEDSAVYLCASSLVAGPTGELFFGEGSRLTVL.